This TCR beta chain was identified during a study of graft-versus-host responses after intestinal transplantation. Study-level background: Among the recipients, transplants were multivisceral, liver-intestinal, or isolated intestinal.

Only in-frame clones appear in the TCRdb table, and some are missing; sequencing was by immunoSEQ multiplex PCR. This sample yields about 15,000 clones, of which around 70% are seen a single time; about 3.5% belongs to the top ten. Grafts had their tissue processed, releasing intraepithelial and lamina propria lymphocytes. The receptor was derived from a human patient who received an intestinal transplant, so some T cells may come from the graft donor. This material consisted of ileum tissue, taken 14 days after transplant.

This CDR3 reads CASRARVGSGNTIYF. The CDR3 DNA reads TGTGCCAGCAGGGCTCGCGTGGGCTCTGGAAACACCATATATTTT. The chain has TRBV6-1 and TRBJ1-3; no clear D. CDR1 is MNHNS and CDR2 is SASEGT in the germline V gene. CDR3 length: 15 residues. The V and J ends lost 6 bases and 0 bases respectively, with 12 bases between them.